This T cell receptor beta chain was observed in a study of regulatory T cells in long-lasting Graves disease. The study, taken as a whole, reports: Under persistent disease, TRBV28, TRBJ1-2 and TRBJ2-5 were used preferentially.

This clonotype was observed a handful of times. Antigen: not known. Building the TCR beta libraries relied on iRepertoire HTBI primers, and CDR3 regions underwent Arm-PCR. MiXCR was run by TCRdb on the multiplex PCR reads, yielding one entry per CDR3 protein. The table records around 430,000 distinct CDR3 sequences, under 25% of them present only once. Stated time point: persistent/refractory GD, antithyroid drugs over 5 years with positive TRAb. Extracted PBMC RNA gave rise to the TCR library. It was by American Thyroid Association guidelines that Graves' disease was diagnosed. CDR1 and CDR2 (germline): SGHTA, FQGNSA. The CDR3 is 15 residues long. Trimming at V came to 5 bases and at J to 4 bases, leaving 7 bases not matched to a gene.

The sequence came from a female donor with Graves disease. Sample: peripheral blood mononuclear cells (PBMCs), taken when the disease was refractory, from a patient treated with antithyroid drugs. The chain has TRBV7-2 and TRBJ2-1; 8 nucleotides match TRBD1. CDR3 loop: CASSPWTGRYNEQFF. The DNA of the CDR3 is TGTGCCAGCAGCCCGTGGACAGGGCGGTACAATGAGCAGTTCTTC.